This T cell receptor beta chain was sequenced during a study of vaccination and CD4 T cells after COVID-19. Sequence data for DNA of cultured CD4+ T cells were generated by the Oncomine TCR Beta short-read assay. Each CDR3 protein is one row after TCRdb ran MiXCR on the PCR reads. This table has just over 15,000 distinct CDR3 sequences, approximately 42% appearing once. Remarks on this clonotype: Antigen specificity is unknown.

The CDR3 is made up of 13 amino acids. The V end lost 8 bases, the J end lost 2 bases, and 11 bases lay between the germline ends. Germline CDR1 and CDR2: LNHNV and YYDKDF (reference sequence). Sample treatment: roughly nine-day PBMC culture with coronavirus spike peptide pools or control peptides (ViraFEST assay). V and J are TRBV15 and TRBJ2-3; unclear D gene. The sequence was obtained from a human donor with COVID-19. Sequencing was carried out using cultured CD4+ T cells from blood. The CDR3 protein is CATSLEITDTQYF. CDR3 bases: TGTGCCACCTCTTTGGAGATCACAGATACGCAGTATTTT.